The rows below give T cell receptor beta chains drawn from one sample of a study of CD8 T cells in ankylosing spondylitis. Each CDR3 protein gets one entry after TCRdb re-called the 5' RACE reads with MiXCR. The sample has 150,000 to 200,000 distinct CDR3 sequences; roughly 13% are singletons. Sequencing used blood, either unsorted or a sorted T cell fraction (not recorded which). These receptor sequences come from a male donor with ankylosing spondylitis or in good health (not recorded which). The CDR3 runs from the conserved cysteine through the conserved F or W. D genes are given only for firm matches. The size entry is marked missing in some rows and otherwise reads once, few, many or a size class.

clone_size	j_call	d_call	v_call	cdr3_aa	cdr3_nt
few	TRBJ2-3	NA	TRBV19	CASSPGDAPQYF	TGTGCCTCCTCACCGGGCGATGCCCCGCAGTATTTT
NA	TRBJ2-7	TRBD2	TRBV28	CASSEIAGLSSYEQYF	TGTGCCAGCAGTGAAATAGCGGGGTTGAGCTCCTACGAGCAGTACTTC
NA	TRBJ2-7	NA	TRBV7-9	CASRRGTTAEEIYEQYF	TGTGCCAGCAGAAGAGGTACGACGGCAGAGGAGATCTACGAGCAGTACTTC
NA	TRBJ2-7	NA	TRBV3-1	CASSQDPGVTSYEQYF	TGTGCCAGCAGCCAAGATCCTGGGGTGACGAGTTACGAGCAGTACTTC
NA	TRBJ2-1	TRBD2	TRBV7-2	CASSPPGTSGSYNEQFF	TGTGCCAGCAGCCCCCCAGGGACTAGCGGGAGTTACAATGAGCAGTTCTTC
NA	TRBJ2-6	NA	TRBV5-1	CASSLSPGASGANVLTF	TGCGCCAGCAGCTTGTCGCCGGGGGCCTCTGGGGCCAACGTCCTGACTTTC
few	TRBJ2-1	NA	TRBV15	CATGEGRGRYNEQFF	TGTGCCACCGGGGAAGGGAGAGGACGTTACAATGAGCAGTTCTTC
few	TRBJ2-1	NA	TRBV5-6	CASSLDRVYNEQFF	TGTGCCAGCAGCTTGGATAGGGTCTACAATGAGCAGTTCTTC
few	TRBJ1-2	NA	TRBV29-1	CSVEDLQTDYGYTF	TGCAGCGTTGAAGATCTTCAGACAGATTATGGCTACACCTTC
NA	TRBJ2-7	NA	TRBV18	CASSYAGTEQYF	TGTGCCAGCTCTTATGCCGGGACCGAGCAGTACTTC
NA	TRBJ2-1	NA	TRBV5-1	CASSTDSNEQFF	TGCGCCAGCAGCACTGACAGCAATGAGCAGTTCTTC
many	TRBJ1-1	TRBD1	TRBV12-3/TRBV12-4	CASSSRQGAHTEAFF	TGTGCCAGCAGTTCACGACAGGGAGCACACACTGAAGCTTTCTTT
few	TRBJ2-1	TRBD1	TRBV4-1	CASSPDRAYYNEQFF	TGCGCCAGCAGCCCGGACAGGGCCTACTACAATGAGCAGTTCTTC
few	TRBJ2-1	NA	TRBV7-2	CASSPTGQGNYNEQFF	TGTGCCAGCAGTCCCACGGGGCAGGGTAACTACAATGAGCAGTTCTTC
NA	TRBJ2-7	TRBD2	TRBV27	CASSLGTSGFYEQYF	TGTGCCAGCAGTTTGGGGACTAGCGGGTTCTACGAGCAGTACTTC
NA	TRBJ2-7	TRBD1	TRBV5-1	CASRLGTGSSYEQYF	TGCGCCAGCAGACTAGGGACAGGGAGCTCCTACGAGCAGTACTTC
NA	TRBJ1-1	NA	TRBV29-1	CSVEDFPMNTEAFF	TGCAGCGTTGAAGATTTCCCGATGAACACTGAAGCTTTCTTT
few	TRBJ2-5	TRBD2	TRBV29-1	CSADAGTSGGAQETQYF	TGCAGCGCGGATGCCGGGACTAGCGGGGGGGCCCAAGAGACCCAGTACTTC
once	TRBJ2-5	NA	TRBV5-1	CASGGTEETQYF	TGCGCCAGCGGGGGGACTGAAGAGACCCAGTACTTC
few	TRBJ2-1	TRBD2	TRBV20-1	CSARMGLSLLSYNEQFF	TGCAGTGCTAGGATGGGACTATCCCTACTCTCCTACAATGAGCAGTTCTTC
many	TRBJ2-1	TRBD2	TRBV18	CASSPGLAGDGVEQFF	TGTGCCAGCTCACCGGGACTAGCGGGAGATGGCGTTGAGCAGTTCTTC
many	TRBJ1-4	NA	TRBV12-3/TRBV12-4	CASGETNEKLFF	TGTGCCAGTGGGGAGACTAATGAAAAACTGTTTTTT
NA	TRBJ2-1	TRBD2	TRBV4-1	CASRSSGMEQFF	TGCGCCAGCAGGAGTAGCGGGATGGAGCAGTTCTTC
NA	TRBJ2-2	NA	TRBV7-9	CASSFGTGTGELFF	TGTGCCAGCAGCTTCGGGACGGGCACCGGGGAGCTGTTTTTT
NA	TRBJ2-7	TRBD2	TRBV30	CAWSADGGRIYEQYF	TGTGCCTGGAGTGCCGATGGCGGGAGGATCTACGAGCAGTACTTC
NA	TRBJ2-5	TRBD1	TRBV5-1	CASSFSDRGGETQYF	TGCGCCAGCAGCTTTTCGGACAGGGGAGGAGAGACCCAGTACTTC
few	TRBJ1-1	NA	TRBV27	CASSSLPLPTLGTEAFF	TGTGCCAGCAGTTCCCTTCCGCTACCTACCCTGGGGACTGAAGCTTTCTTT
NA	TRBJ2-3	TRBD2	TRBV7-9	CASTRGGTDTQYF	TGTGCCAGCACCCGGGGGGGGACAGATACGCAGTATTTT
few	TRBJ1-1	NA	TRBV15	CATTGDTEAFF	TGTGCCACCACAGGGGACACTGAAGCTTTCTTT
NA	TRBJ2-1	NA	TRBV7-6	CASSFGAGNEQFF	TGTGCCAGCAGCTTTGGGGCCGGCAATGAGCAGTTCTTC
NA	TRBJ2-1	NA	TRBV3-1	CASSQLDGELQEQFF	TGTGCCAGCAGCCAATTGGACGGGGAGCTTCAGGAGCAGTTCTTC
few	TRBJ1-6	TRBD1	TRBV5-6	CASSLGQGNNSPLHF	TGTGCCAGCAGCTTGGGACAGGGGAATAATTCACCCCTCCACTTT
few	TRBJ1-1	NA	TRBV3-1	CASSQYPPNTEAFF	TGTGCCAGCAGCCAATATCCCCCGAACACTGAAGCTTTCTTT
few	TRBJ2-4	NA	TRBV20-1	CSARDRLNIQYF	TGCAGTGCTAGAGATCGGTTAAACATTCAGTACTTC
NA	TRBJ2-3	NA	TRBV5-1	CASRGWIGLPSTDTQYF	TGCGCCAGCAGGGGATGGATAGGCCTACCAAGCACAGATACGCAGTATTTT
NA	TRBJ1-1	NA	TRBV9	CASSVVVGSTEAFF	TGTGCCAGCAGCGTAGTGGTCGGTTCCACTGAAGCTTTCTTT
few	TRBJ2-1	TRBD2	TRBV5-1	CASSSGLSVGDEQFF	TGCGCCAGCAGCTCGGGACTATCGGTGGGGGATGAGCAGTTCTTC
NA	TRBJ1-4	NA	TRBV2	CAGSKGEKLFF	TGTGCCGGATCCAAGGGTGAAAAACTGTTTTTT
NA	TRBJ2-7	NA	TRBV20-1	CSASGSGTESYEQYF	TGCAGTGCTAGTGGGTCCGGGACTGAATCCTACGAGCAGTACTTC
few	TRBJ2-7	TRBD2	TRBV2	CASSSGGAVEQYF	TGTGCCAGCAGTAGCGGGGGGGCCGTCGAGCAGTACTTC